This T cell receptor beta chain was sequenced for a study of blood T cell repertoires in COVID-19. Study information: Samples representing acute and convalescent COVID-19 were sourced from the United States, Italy and Spain. PBMCs, B-cell-depleted T cells, or T cells provided the cDNA or gDNA that made up the material.

The CDR3 extends over 13 amino acids. V was cut by 5 bases and J by 3 bases, with 10 bases left in between. The germline gives CDR1 LGHDT, CDR2 YNNKEL (reference sequence). As processed by the authors: Nucleated cell number was recorded as an estimate derived from reference gene primer amplification. Profiled with immunoSEQ multiplex PCR; TCRdb holds only in-frame clones, not every one. The V and J calls and clone size were taken over from that table, and D and trimming were inferred from the DNA. The table includes under 140,000 clones, approximately 90% detected once. This clonotype originated in a woman in her 50s with acute or convalescent COVID-19. The sample comprised peripheral blood. V is TRBV3-1 (or the pseudogene TRBV3-2) and J is TRBJ2-5; no reliable D call. In DNA, the CDR3 is TGTGCCAGCAGCTTTAAGCCTAAAGAGACCCAGTACTTC. Its protein is CASSFKPKETQYF.